These T cell receptor beta chains were read from a single sample in a study of cytomegalovirus exposure and HLA in healthy donors. Profiled with immunoSEQ multiplex PCR; TCRdb holds only in-frame clones, not every one. The sample includes 150,000 to 200,000 clones, about 90% of them seen just once. Sequenced material: PBMCs. These receptors were obtained from a woman between 18 and 29 years old in good health and CMV-seropositive. CDR3s include the opening cysteine and the closing phenylalanine or tryptophan. The order of the fields is CDR3 protein, CDR3 DNA, V gene, clone size, CDR3 length, J gene, D gene. D genes are given only for firm matches. The size of a clone is reported for some rows only, either as once, few or many, or as a class for expanded clones.

CASSISPPQGNTEAFF,TGTGCCAGTAGTATAAGCCCCCCACAGGGGAACACTGAAGCTTTCTTT,TRBV19,NA,16,TRBJ1-1,NA
CASSLGQGGEQYF,TGTGCCAGCAGCTTAGGACAGGGAGGTGAGCAGTACTTC,TRBV7-6,NA,13,TRBJ2-7,NA
CASSDSGDTTEAFF,TGTGCCAGCAGTGACAGTGGGGACACCACTGAAGCTTTCTTT,TRBV6-4,NA,14,TRBJ1-1,NA
CASSWRQGTNEKLFF,TGTGCCAGCAGTTGGCGACAGGGGACTAATGAAAAACTGTTTTTT,TRBV6-6,NA,15,TRBJ1-4,TRBD1
CASSLSLGRGQNEKLFF,TGTGCCAGCAGTTTATCGTTGGGCAGGGGCCAGAATGAAAAACTGTTTTTT,TRBV28,NA,17,TRBJ1-4,NA
CASSYTSGMGNEQFF,TGTGCCAGCAGTTACACTAGCGGGATGGGAAATGAGCAGTTCTTC,TRBV6-5,NA,15,TRBJ2-1,TRBD2
CASSLNQDSNQPQHF,TGTGCCAGCAGCCTTAACCAGGATAGCAATCAGCCCCAGCATTTT,TRBV7-2,once,15,TRBJ1-5,NA
CASSLGGQGIREQYF,TGTGCCAGCAGCTTAGGTGGCCAGGGGATACGCGAGCAGTACTTC,TRBV13,NA,15,TRBJ2-7,NA
CASERLAVSTDTQYF,TGTGCCAGCGAAAGGCTAGCGGTAAGCACAGATACGCAGTATTTT,TRBV6-1,NA,15,TRBJ2-3,TRBD2
CASGFPPGMGTGELFF,TGTGCTAGTGGTTTCCCCCCCGGGATGGGCACCGGGGAGCTGTTTTTT,TRBV12-5,NA,16,TRBJ2-2,NA
CASSAGQPSYEQYF,TGTGCCAGTAGTGCTGGACAGCCCTCCTACGAGCAGTACTTC,TRBV19,NA,14,TRBJ2-7,NA
CATSRDRGRGGADTQYF,TGTGCCACCAGCAGAGATCGGGGCAGGGGTGGCGCAGATACGCAGTATTTT,TRBV15,NA,17,TRBJ2-3,NA
CASSYGGETQYF,TGTGCCAGCAGTTACGGGGGGGAGACCCAGTACTTC,TRBV6-5,NA,12,TRBJ2-5,NA
CASSETTSGGLRSYNEQFF,TGTGCCAGCAGCGAAACGACTAGCGGGGGGCTACGCTCCTACAATGAGCAGTTCTTC,TRBV6-1,NA,19,TRBJ2-1,TRBD2
CASRGPYEQYF,TGTGCCTCAAGGGGGCCCTACGAGCAGTACTTC,TRBV19,NA,11,TRBJ2-7,TRBD1
CSVHHQGNQPQHF,TGCAGCGTTCATCACCAGGGGAATCAGCCCCAGCATTTT,TRBV29-1,once,13,TRBJ1-5,NA
CAWSVRGEAEAFF,TGTGCCTGGAGTGTACGGGGGGAGGCTGAAGCTTTCTTT,TRBV30,NA,13,TRBJ1-1,NA
CASSSIVRASGGAYEQFF,TGTGCCAGCAGCTCGATAGTCCGGGCTAGCGGGGGGGCATATGAGCAGTTCTTC,TRBV11-2,NA,18,TRBJ2-1,TRBD2
CASSPGWPYNEQFF,TGTGCCAGCAGCCCAGGGTGGCCCTACAATGAGCAGTTCTTC,TRBV25-1,NA,14,TRBJ2-1,NA
CASTIGGQDTQYF,TGTGCCAGCACCATAGGGGGCCAAGATACGCAGTATTTT,TRBV6-1,NA,13,TRBJ2-3,TRBD1
CASSRMSGGALDTQYF,TGTGCCAGCTCGCGGATGAGCGGGGGGGCGTTAGATACGCAGTATTTT,TRBV18,NA,16,TRBJ2-3,TRBD2
CASSGDKTEQFF,TGTGCCAGCAGCGGGGACAAGACTGAGCAGTTCTTC,TRBV9,NA,12,TRBJ2-1,NA
CASSQGLAGGRAKNIQYF,TGCGCCAGCAGCCAAGGACTAGCGGGGGGAAGGGCCAAAAACATTCAGTACTTC,TRBV4-1,NA,18,TRBJ2-4,TRBD2
CASSLDADPSGPMAPYEQYF,TGTGCCAGCAGCTTAGATGCGGACCCTAGCGGGCCAATGGCCCCCTACGAGCAGTACTTC,TRBV11-2,NA,20,TRBJ2-7,TRBD2
CASSSTGVSYNEQFF,TGTGCCAGCAGTTCTACAGGGGTCTCGTACAATGAGCAGTTCTTC,TRBV6-5,NA,15,TRBJ2-1,TRBD1
CASSPGTSGFTDTQYF,TGTGCCAGCAGCCCCGGGACTAGCGGATTCACAGATACGCAGTATTTT,TRBV5-6,NA,16,TRBJ2-3,TRBD2
CASTGGVVETQYF,TGCGCCAGCACCGGGGGGGTAGTAGAGACCCAGTACTTC,TRBV5-1,NA,13,TRBJ2-5,TRBD2
CASSFLAGGPGTDTQYF,TGTGCCAGCAGTTTCCTAGCGGGAGGCCCCGGCACAGATACGCAGTATTTT,TRBV28,NA,17,TRBJ2-3,TRBD2
CASSLTGGAGQPQHF,TGTGCCAGCAGCTTGACAGGGGGCGCGGGGCAGCCCCAGCATTTT,TRBV27,NA,15,TRBJ1-5,TRBD1
CASSQDAGPSTDTQYF,TGCGCCAGCAGCCAAGATGCGGGGCCTAGCACAGATACGCAGTATTTT,TRBV4-3,NA,16,TRBJ2-3,NA
CASSVGQGANYGYTF,TGTGCCAGCAGCGTGGGACAGGGGGCGAACTATGGCTACACCTTC,TRBV9,NA,15,TRBJ1-2,TRBD1
CASSIDIIRRGNQPQHF,TGTGCCAGTAGTATAGATATTATCCGGAGAGGAAATCAGCCCCAGCATTTT,TRBV19,NA,17,TRBJ1-5,NA
CASSLTPGATGELFF,TGCGCCAGCAGCTTGACCCCAGGGGCGACCGGGGAGCTGTTTTTT,TRBV5-1,NA,15,TRBJ2-2,NA
CASSGERGSRVVGNTGELFF,TGTGCCAGTAGTGGAGAGCGGGGGAGTCGCGTTGTGGGGAACACCGGGGAGCTGTTTTTT,TRBV19,NA,20,TRBJ2-2,TRBD2
CAWSRNNRGLKQETQYF,TGTGCCTGGAGTCGGAACAACAGGGGGCTGAAACAAGAGACCCAGTACTTC,TRBV30,NA,17,TRBJ2-5,TRBD1
CASSYSPQGSSEKLFF,TGTGCCAGCAGTTACTCCCCACAGGGATCGAGTGAAAAACTGTTTTTT,TRBV6-5,NA,16,TRBJ1-4,NA
CASTPGGGSYNEQFF,TGTGCCAGCACCCCGGGGGGGGGCTCCTACAATGAGCAGTTCTTC,TRBV6-5,NA,15,TRBJ2-1,TRBD2
CASSLGERPTYNEQFF,TGTGCCAGCAGCTTAGGTGAGCGTCCAACCTACAATGAGCAGTTCTTC,TRBV7-2,NA,16,TRBJ2-1,NA
CASSPRAGTGDYGYTF,TGTGCCAGCTCACCTAGAGCCGGGACAGGGGACTATGGCTACACCTTC,TRBV18,NA,16,TRBJ1-2,TRBD1
CASSATGSNYGYTF,TGTGCCAGTAGTGCGACAGGGAGTAACTATGGCTACACCTTC,TRBV19,few,14,TRBJ1-2,TRBD1
CASSTLAGGPIREQFF,TGTGCCAGCAGCACTCTAGCGGGGGGGCCGATTCGAGAGCAGTTCTTC,TRBV14,NA,16,TRBJ2-1,TRBD2
CASSIGGSRAYNEQFF,TGTGCCAGTAGTATTGGAGGGTCGCGGGCCTACAATGAGCAGTTCTTC,TRBV19,NA,16,TRBJ2-1,NA
CATSRPSGTRVWDTQYF,TGTGCCACCAGCAGACCCTCCGGGACTAGAGTGTGGGATACGCAGTATTTT,TRBV15,NA,17,TRBJ2-3,TRBD2
CASSEAREGFF,TGTGCCAGCAGTGAAGCGAGAGAGGGGTTCTTC,TRBV6-1,NA,11,TRBJ2-1,NA
CASNFPGTSGRYEQYF,TGTGCCAGCAATTTTCCCGGGACTAGCGGGAGGTACGAGCAGTACTTC,TRBV28,NA,16,TRBJ2-7,TRBD2
CASSRAGSLAGAPQETQYF,TGCGCCAGCAGTAGGGCAGGGTCCCTAGCGGGAGCCCCACAAGAGACCCAGTACTTC,TRBV10-1,NA,19,TRBJ2-5,TRBD2